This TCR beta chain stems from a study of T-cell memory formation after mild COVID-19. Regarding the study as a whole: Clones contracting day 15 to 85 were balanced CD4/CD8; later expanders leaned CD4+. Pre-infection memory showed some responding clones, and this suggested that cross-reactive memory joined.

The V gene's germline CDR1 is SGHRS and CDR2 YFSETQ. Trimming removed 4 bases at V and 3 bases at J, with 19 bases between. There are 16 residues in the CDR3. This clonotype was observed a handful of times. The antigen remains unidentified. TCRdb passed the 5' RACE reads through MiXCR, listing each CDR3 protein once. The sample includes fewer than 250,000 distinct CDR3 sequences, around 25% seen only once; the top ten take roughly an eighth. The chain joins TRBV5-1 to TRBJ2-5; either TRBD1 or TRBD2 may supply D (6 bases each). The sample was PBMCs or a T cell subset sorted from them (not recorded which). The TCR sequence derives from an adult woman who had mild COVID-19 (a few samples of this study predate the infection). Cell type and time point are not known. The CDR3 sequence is CASSQQPTGGEETQYF. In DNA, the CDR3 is TGCGCCAGCAGCCAGCAACCGACAGGCGGGGAAGAGACCCAGTACTTC.